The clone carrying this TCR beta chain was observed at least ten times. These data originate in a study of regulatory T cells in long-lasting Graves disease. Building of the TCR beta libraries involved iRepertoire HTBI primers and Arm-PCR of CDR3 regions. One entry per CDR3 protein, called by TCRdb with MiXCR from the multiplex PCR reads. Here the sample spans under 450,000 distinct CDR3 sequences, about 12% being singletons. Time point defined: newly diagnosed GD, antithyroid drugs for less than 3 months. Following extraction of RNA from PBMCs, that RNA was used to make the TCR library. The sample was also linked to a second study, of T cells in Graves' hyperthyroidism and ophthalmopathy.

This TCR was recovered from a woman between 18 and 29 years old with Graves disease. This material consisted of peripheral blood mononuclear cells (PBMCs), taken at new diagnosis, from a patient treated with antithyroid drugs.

In DNA, the CDR3 is TGTGCCAGCAGCGACACTAGCGGGGGGACGGGTGAGCAGTTCTTC. Amino acid sequence: CASSDTSGGTGEQFF. The V gene is TRBV7-8, the J gene TRBJ2-1, with 12 positions matching TRBD2. This CDR3 is built from 15 residues. Germline CDR1 is SGHVS and CDR2 is FQNEAQ. The V and J ends lost 5 bases and 9 bases, in that order; junction bases with no gene match: 8.